Following are 9 T cell receptor beta chains from one sample sequenced in a study of T cells after yellow fever vaccination. One entry per CDR3 protein results from TCRdb running MiXCR on the 5' RACE reads. This sample yields 250,000 to 400,000 distinct CDR3 sequences, of which approximately 4.3% are seen a single time; roughly a fifth belongs to the top ten. The material was PBMCs, obtained 15 days after the yellow fever booster vaccination. The receptors were gathered from a man aged 18 to 30 who received the YFV17D yellow fever vaccine.

This sequence joins TRBV30 and TRBJ1-1; 7 bases agree with TRBD1. CDR1 GTSNPN and CDR2 SVGIG come from the germline V gene (reference sequence). The CDR3 spans 13 residues. The V segment lost 2 bases and the J segment 1 base; nucleotides outside the gene matches: 1. In DNA, the CDR3 is TGTGCCTGGAGTAGACAGGGGAACACTGAAGCTTTCTTT. Protein product: CAWSRQGNTEAFF.

This clonotype showed up just a few times. This chain links TRBV15 with TRBJ2-7, with D tentatively TRBD1 (6 bases). The germline V and J ends were trimmed by 5 bases and 5 bases, with 16 bases remaining between them. Germline V gene lookup returns CDR1 LNHNV and CDR2 YYDKDF (reference sequence). The CDR3 length is 14 residues. The CDR3 DNA sequence: TGTGCCACCAGCGAGAGAGACAGGATCAACGAGCAGTACGTC. Translated, it gives CATSERDRINEQYV.

The chain couples TRBV6-6 to TRBJ2-7; 9 nucleotides agree with TRBD1. In germline, CDR1 is MNHNY, CDR2 SVGAGI (reference sequence). Trimming took 8 bases from V and 4 from J; bases not matched to a gene: 18. This CDR3 spans 17 amino acids. The CDR3 DNA follows: TGTGCCAGCGGCAAGGGGACAGGGACCGCGCGGGGGTACGAGCAGTACGTC. Translation gives CASGKGTGTARGYEQYV.

This clonotype was counted only a few times. V usage is TRBV9 and J usage is TRBJ1-1; 9 bases are shared with TRBD1. The CDR3 length is 15 residues. Germline V gene sequence: CDR1 SGDLS, CDR2 YYNGEE. V dropped 4 bases and J dropped 9; count of bases not matched to a gene: 13. The CDR3 bases are TGTGCCAGCAGCCCATCCGGGACAGGGTACGTGAAAGCTTTCTTT. Translating it yields CASSPSGTGYVKAFF. The variable domain in full, completed from reference TRBV9 and TRBJ1-1, reads DSGVTQTPKHLITATGQRVTLRCSPRSGDLSVYWYQQSLDQGLQFLIQYYNGEERAKGNILERFSAQQFPDLHSELNLSSLELGDSALYFCASSPSGTGYVKAFFGQGTRLTVV.

This clonotype was seen more than once but under ten times. The chain's CDR3 is CASSFPQGQDTQYF. DNA of the CDR3: TGTGCCAGCAGTTTCCCCCAGGGACAAGATACGCAGTATTTT. The rearrangement uses TRBV28 and TRBJ2-3; maybe TRBD1 (6 bases). The V gene's germline CDR1 is MDHEN and CDR2 SYDVKM. Trimming pared 3 bases from V and 5 bases from J, leaving 12 bases between. CDR3 size: 14 residues.

This clonotype was counted at least ten times. The junction shows a germline mismatch at one end, possibly a read error. The chain has TRBV7-2 and TRBJ1-5, with D unclear. CDR1 is SGHTA, CDR2 FQGNSA, per germline. This CDR3 is built from 14 residues. Written as DNA, the CDR3 is TGTGCCAGCAGCTTCGGTCCTAGCACTCAGCCCCAGCATTTT. Translation: CASSFGPSTQPQHF.

Many counts were recorded for this clonotype. The V gene is TRBV7-2, the J gene TRBJ1-1, with a weak D call TRBD1 (6 bases). V gave up 0 bases and J gave up 4 bases, with 12 bases separating them. The CDR3 length is 15 residues. Germline V gene data show CDR1 as SGHTA and CDR2 as FQGNSA. This CDR3 is CASSLAVRGVTEAFF. The CDR3 DNA reads as TGTGCCAGCAGCTTAGCAGTCAGGGGTGTCACTGAAGCTTTCTTT.

This clonotype was seen many times. This chain uses TRBV6-5 with TRBJ2-1; 7 nucleotides match TRBD1. The junction had 8 bases not matched to a gene; V was cut back by 7 bases and J by 8 bases. The germline CDR1 and CDR2 sequences are MNHEY and SVGAGI. CDR3 size: 13 residues. The CDR3: CASTSDRSDEQFF. In DNA, the CDR3 is TGTGCCAGCACCTCGGACAGGTCGGATGAGCAGTTCTTC.

This clonotype has ten or more counts. The chain's CDR3 is CASSLAGQPMNTEAFF. CDR3 sequence (DNA): TGTGCCAGCAGCTTAGCCGGACAGCCAATGAACACTGAAGCTTTCTTT. The chain combines TRBV7-9 with TRBJ1-1; a weak D match, TRBD1 (6 bases). From germline, CDR1 is SEHNR and CDR2 FQNEAQ (reference sequence). CDR3 length equals 16 residues. Between the trimmed V and J ends, which lost 0 bases and 0 bases, there was a span of 11 bases. Full variable domain (remainder filled in from reference TRBV7-9 and TRBJ1-1): DTGVSQNPRHKITKRGQNVTFRCDPISEHNRLYWYRQTLGQGPEFLTYFQNEAQLEKSRLLSDRFSAERPKGSFSTLEIQRTEQGDSAMYLCASSLAGQPMNTEAFFGQGTRLTVV.